These 9 T cell receptor beta chains came from one sample sequenced in a study of T cell responses to AZD1222 COVID-19 vaccine. TCRdb's table, derived via immunoSEQ multiplex PCR, lists solely in-frame clones and lacks some. The sample includes approximately 150,000 clones, around 94% of them seen just once. Here the sequenced sample was peripheral blood, taken 28 days after the second AZD1222 dose. These receptors were obtained from an adult who received the AZD1222 COVID-19 vaccine.

The chain couples TRBV2 to TRBJ1-5; a weak D match, TRBD1 (6 bases). Germline CDR1 reads SNHLY; CDR2 reads FYNNEI. Trimming removed 4 bases at V and 6 bases at J, with 16 bases between. This CDR3 has 15 residues. For the CDR3, the DNA is TGTGCCAGCAGTGGGGAGGTGGGGGGCGGTCAGCCCCAGCATTTT. It translates to CASSGEVGGGQPQHF.

CDR3 coding DNA: TGTGCCAGCAGTTCCACCCCCTCGGGGAGGGCTGATGGCTACACCTTC. This gives the protein CASSSTPSGRADGYTF. This rearrangement joins TRBV27 to TRBJ1-2; no clear D gene. Per germline, CDR1 MNHEY and CDR2 SMNVEV (reference sequence). This CDR3 spans 16 amino acids. V was clipped by 4 bases and J by 6 bases, with 21 bases between them.

In its sample, this clone was seen once. CDR3 loop: CASSLGLSSYNSPLHF. CDR3 sequence (DNA): TGTGCCAGCAGCTTGGGGCTGAGCTCCTATAATTCACCCCTCCACTTT. The chain is built from TRBV5-8 and TRBJ1-6; D gene uncertain. V was trimmed by 0 bases and J by 0 bases, leaving 7 bases between them. The CDR3 spans 16 residues. Germline CDR1 and CDR2: SGHTS and YDEGEE.

V usage is TRBV11-2 and J usage is TRBJ2-2; D is unclear. The CDR3 is 16 residues long. Germline V CDR1 and CDR2: SGHAT, FQNNGV. Trimming left V 6 bases short and J 7 bases short, with 21 bases between. The DNA for the CDR3 is TGTGCCAGCAGTGAAAAGATTGTGGGTCTAGGCGGGGAGCTGTTTTTT. It encodes CASSEKIVGLGGELFF.

J is TRBJ1-5 and V is TRBV7-9; 8 bases line up with TRBD1. The CDR3 has 15 amino acids. Germline V CDR1 and CDR2: SEHNR, FQNEAQ (reference sequence). After removal of 5 bases from V and 7 bases from J, the junction contained 10 bases not matched to a gene. The CDR3 region has the DNA TGTGCCAGCAGCCTCGGGTACAGGGGGGAACAGCCCCAGCATTTT. Translated: CASSLGYRGEQPQHF. The whole variable domain, filled in from reference TRBV7-9 and TRBJ1-5, reads DTGVSQNPRHKITKRGQNVTFRCDPISEHNRLYWYRQTLGQGPEFLTYFQNEAQLEKSRLLSDRFSAERPKGSFSTLEIQRTEQGDSAMYLCASSLGYRGEQPQHFGDGTRLSIL.

V and J are TRBV27 and TRBJ1-1; D is unresolved. Trimming took off 2 bases at V and 0 bases at J, with 10 bases between the two ends. The CDR3 is 15 amino acids. Germline V gene sequence: CDR1 MNHEY, CDR2 SMNVEV (reference sequence). Written as DNA, the CDR3 is TGTGCCAGCAGTTTAGTCAACAGAATGAACACTGAAGCTTTCTTT. It encodes CASSLVNRMNTEAFF.

V is TRBV7-6 and J is TRBJ2-3; D is ambiguous. Trimming left V 3 bases short and J 3 bases short, with 10 bases between. Germline values: CDR1 SGHVS, CDR2 FNYEAQ. This CDR3 comprises 14 residues. The CDR3, as DNA: TGTGCCAGCAGCTTCACTGAGGTGACAGATACGCAGTATTTT. Translating it yields CASSFTEVTDTQYF.

V usage is TRBV14 and J usage is TRBJ1-2; perhaps TRBD1 as D (5 bases). The V gene lost 4 bases and the J gene lost 1 base, with 7 bases spanning the gap. Germline V gene data show CDR1 as SGHDN and CDR2 as FVKESK. The CDR3 has 13 amino acids. CDR3 bases: TGTGCCAGCAGCCCGACAGATAACTATGGCTACACCTTC. Protein product: CASSPTDNYGYTF.

V gene TRBV2 combines with J gene TRBJ2-7; 7 bases map to TRBD2. This CDR3 has 13 residues. V lost 6 bases and J lost 4; bases outside the gene matches: 6. The V gene's germline CDR1 is SNHLY and CDR2 FYNNEI. The CDR3 nucleotides are TGTGCCAGCAGACCGGGACTAACTTACGAGCAGTACTTC. It translates to CASRPGLTYEQYF.